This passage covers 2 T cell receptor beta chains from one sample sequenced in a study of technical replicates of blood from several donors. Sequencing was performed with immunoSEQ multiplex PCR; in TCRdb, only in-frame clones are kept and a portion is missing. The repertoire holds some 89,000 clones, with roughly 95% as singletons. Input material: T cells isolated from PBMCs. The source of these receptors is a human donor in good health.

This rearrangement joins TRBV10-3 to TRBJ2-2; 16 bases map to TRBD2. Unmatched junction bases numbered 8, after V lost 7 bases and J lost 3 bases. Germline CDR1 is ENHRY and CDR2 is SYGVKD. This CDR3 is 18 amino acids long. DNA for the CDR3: TGTGCCATCATAGGGACTAGCGGGAGGGTGCGAGACACCGGGGAGCTGTTTTTT. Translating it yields CAIIGTSGRVRDTGELFF.

This chain's CDR3 is CASNVKRNTGELFF. For the CDR3, the DNA is TGTGCCAGTAACGTCAAGCGGAACACCGGGGAGCTGTTTTTT. The chain couples TRBV19 to TRBJ2-2; D remains unclear. This CDR3 region has 14 residues. Deletions cut 7 bases from V and 1 base from J, with 10 bases between. Germline V gene data show CDR1 as LNHDA and CDR2 as SQIVND (reference sequence).